The sequence of this T cell receptor beta chain was determined in a study of ipilimumab plus nivolumab after autologous stem cell transplantation (dated by TCRdb to 2020 to 2023). Regarding the research as a whole: Trial patients received a median of 5 ipilimumab doses and fewer than 10 nivolumab doses. The myeloma cohort included high-risk transplant-naive patients and patients relapsing within 3 years of a first autologous transplant. Patients in the trial were undergoing autologous transplant and had high-risk diffuse large B cell lymphoma, mature T cell lymphoma, or multiple myeloma. The intent-to-treat population of the trial consisted of about 34 patients.

About this clone: Its antigen is currently not known. No clone much larger than this one lies a single base away; base qualities are absent.

Library prep was done by the immunoSEQ multiplex PCR assay. TCRdb re-hosts the immuneACCESS table, in-frame sequences only. Its copies lack some clones; in the studies checked, an unresolved V gene accounts for under half of them, and the cause for the rest is not known. The sample table records fewer than 45,000 clones; nearly 95% of these occur just once. The top ten hold approximately 0.92% of the sample. The CDR3, cysteine through phenylalanine, is 13 amino acids long. Kept here is only the CDR3 DNA, which spans 39 bases and is read in frame from base 1. V is clipped by 3 bases and J by 4 bases, and the sequence between their germline boundaries is 10 bases long. As encoded in the germline V gene, CDR1 is SGDLS while CDR2 is YYNGEE. Overall study results and their limits: The authors stated that profiles of the T cell receptor repertoire, regulatory T cell phenotype and gut microbiota provided a biologic rationale for studying this approach further. The authors concluded that, as post-transplant consolidation, combined checkpoint inhibition appeared tolerable.

Checkpoint therapy began 14 to 28 days after autologous transplant, with ipilimumab given at 1 mg/kg intravenously on day 1 of selected weeks. Patients received nivolumab at 3 mg/kg intravenously on day 1 of weeks 1, 4, 7, 10, and every two weeks through week 26. The study was a Phase Ib clinical trial testing combined checkpoint inhibition with ipilimumab and nivolumab as consolidation after autologous stem cell transplantation. The sequence was obtained from a male donor with multiple myeloma. This sequence uses TRBV9 and TRBJ1-2; TRBD1 is a possible D gene, resting on 5 matching bases. The sample was PBMCs, taken in a trial of ipilimumab plus nivolumab as post-transplant consolidation. The CDR3 loop reads CASSEGQTYGYTF. The DNA sequence reads TGTGCCAGCAGCGAGGGGCAGACCTATGGCTACACCTTC.